The clone carrying this T cell receptor beta chain was seen only a few times. The data were obtained in a study of blood T cell repertoires in COVID-19. Looking at the study overall: The United States, Italy and Spain supplied acute and convalescent COVID-19 samples. In each case, the material was cDNA or gDNA derived from T cells, B-cell-depleted T cells, or PBMCs.

Looked up from germline, CDR1 is SGHRS and CDR2 is YFSETQ. The CDR3 is 14 residues long. V lost 4 bases, J lost 1 base, and 8 bases lay in between. Source study methods: Quantification of nucleated cells was approximated via reference gene primer amplification. Some clones are missing from TCRdb's copy, which holds only in-frame ones; the method was immunoSEQ multiplex PCR. The DNA gave D and trimming, while V, J and clone size come from that table. The table records roughly 330,000 clones, 86% of them present only once. This rearrangement joins TRBV5-1 to TRBJ2-2; TRBD2 is a possible D gene (5 bases). The clonotype comes from a woman in her forties or fifties with acute or convalescent COVID-19. The sample was peripheral blood. The CDR3 region is CASSPTRNTGELFF. DNA for the CDR3: TGCGCCAGCAGCCCTACTAGGAACACCGGGGAGCTGTTTTTT.